The 16 T cell receptor beta chains given below trace back to one sample, sequenced in a study of neurological immune-mediated disorders. MiXCR, run by TCRdb on the 5' RACE reads, gives a single entry per CDR3 protein. The sample yields around 50,000 distinct CDR3 sequences, about 15% seen once. Sequencing used PBMCs. The receptors shown here come from a man aged 60-69 years in good health.

By its share, this clonotype is medium-sized. The gene calls are TRBV5-1 and TRBJ1-1, with D perhaps TRBD1 (5 bases). V was trimmed by 7 bases and J by 1 base, leaving 11 bases between them. This CDR3 is 13 amino acids long. CDR1 is SGHRS, CDR2 YFSETQ, per germline. CDR3 nucleotides: TGCGCCAGCGGGAGGGGCGAGAACACTGAAGCTTTCTTT. Translation gives CASGRGENTEAFF. The full variable domain, rest sourced from reference TRBV5-1 and TRBJ1-1, is KAGVTQTPRYLIKTRGQQVTLSCSPISGHRSVSWYQQTPGQGLQFLFEYFSETQRNKGNFPGRFSGRQFSNSRSEMNVSTLELGDSALYLCASGRGENTEAFFGQGTRLTVV.

This clonotype was counted at least ten times. The chain links TRBV5-1 to TRBJ1-1; TRBD1 matches 9 bases. Germline V gene lookup returns CDR1 SGHRS and CDR2 YFSETQ. V was clipped by 7 bases and J by 1 base; unmatched bases: 11. The CDR3 contains 16 residues. This CDR3 reads CASQQGATGQNTEAFF. CDR3 bases: TGCGCCAGCCAACAGGGGGCGACTGGCCAGAACACTGAAGCTTTCTTT. Drawing the rest from reference TRBV5-1 and TRBJ1-1, the complete variable domain is KAGVTQTPRYLIKTRGQQVTLSCSPISGHRSVSWYQQTPGQGLQFLFEYFSETQRNKGNFPGRFSGRQFSNSRSEMNVSTLELGDSALYLCASQQGATGQNTEAFFGQGTRLTVV.

This clonotype was recorded at least ten times. This chain joins TRBV11-2 and TRBJ2-3; D gene uncertain. Trimming pared 1 base from V and 6 bases from J, leaving 8 bases between. Germline V gene lookup returns CDR1 SGHAT and CDR2 FQNNGV. This CDR3 comprises 13 residues. CDR3 bases: TGTGCCAGCAGCTTAGCGGGCGAGGATACGCAGTATTTT. Residues: CASSLAGEDTQYF.

J is TRBJ2-7 and V is TRBV18; 8 bases are shared with TRBD1. The CDR3 has 21 amino acids. The germline gives CDR1 KGHSH, CDR2 LQKENI. Trimming cost V 2 bases and J 4 bases; bases outside gene matches: 25. CDR3 sequence (DNA): TGTGCCAGCTCACCAGACCTGGACAGGGAGTGGCTAGCTGGAGACATATACGAGCAGTACTTC. Protein product: CASSPDLDREWLAGDIYEQYF.

This clonotype was observed a handful of times. The chain links TRBV20-1 to TRBJ2-1, with 11 bases lining up with TRBD2. The CDR3 length is 16 residues. CDR1 DFQATT and CDR2 SNEGSKA come from the germline V gene (reference sequence). Trimming at V came to 5 bases and at J to 0 bases, leaving 6 bases not matched to a gene. In nucleotides, the CDR3 is TGCAGTGCTGTTCCGGGACTAGCGGTCTCCTACAATGAGCAGTTCTTC. Encoded protein: CSAVPGLAVSYNEQFF.

This sequence joins TRBV18 and TRBJ1-1, with D perhaps TRBD1 (5 bases). The CDR3 loop spans 15 amino acids. Germline CDR1 KGHSH, CDR2 LQKENI. Trimming took 5 bases from V and 5 from J, leaving 18 bases between them. CDR3 region: CASSSGTLGSTEAFF. The CDR3 nucleotides are TGTGCCAGCTCAAGTGGGACCCTGGGGAGTACTGAAGCTTTCTTT.

This clonotype was seen repeatedly, ten times or more. The J gene is TRBJ2-1, the V gene TRBV5-1; D might be TRBD2 (5 bases). V gave up 0 bases and J gave up 3 bases, with 7 bases separating them. Germline V CDR1 and CDR2: SGHRS, YFSETQ. CDR3 length equals 14 residues. The CDR3 nucleotides are TGCGCCAGCAGCTTGGCGGGAAACTACAATGAGCAGTTCTTC. It is translated as CASSLAGNYNEQFF.

This clonotype was seen ten or more times. V usage is TRBV5-1 and J usage is TRBJ2-1; no clear D gene. Germline values: CDR1 SGHRS, CDR2 YFSETQ. There are 16 residues in the CDR3. V shed 0 bases and J shed 0 bases, with 10 bases lying between them. This chain's CDR3 is CASSLVYGGSYNEQFF. CDR3 nucleotides: TGCGCCAGCAGCTTGGTTTACGGTGGCTCCTACAATGAGCAGTTCTTC.

This clonotype has a count of ten or more. A much more abundant neighbour one base away suggests this may be a read error. The chain has TRBV12-3 or TRBV12-4 and TRBJ1-1; D call uncertain. This CDR3 comprises 13 residues. Between the trimmed V and J ends, which lost 6 bases and 3 bases, there was a span of 11 bases. The chain's CDR3 is CASRTSLYTEAFF. CDR3 DNA: TGTGCCAGCAGGACCTCACTATACACTGAAGCTTTCTTT.

This clonotype was counted at least ten times. CDR3 DNA sequence: TGTGCCAGCAGCTTGTGGAGAAACTCAGATACGCAGTATTTT. Translated: CASSLWRNSDTQYF. The chain uses TRBV7-2 and TRBJ2-3, with D hard to call. V was cut by 3 bases and J by 4 bases, with 11 bases left in between. Germline CDR1 and CDR2: SGHTA and FQGNSA. The CDR3 spans 14 residues.

This clonotype appeared many times. The chain has TRBV20-1 and TRBJ2-5; 10 bases line up with TRBD2. Germline lookup yields CDR1 DFQATT and CDR2 SNEGSKA (reference sequence). The CDR3 is 17 amino acids. V was pared by 0 bases and J by 1 base, with 8 bases of the junction left unmatched. CDR3 in amino acids: CSARDLERGGGQETQYF. The CDR3 nucleotides read TGCAGTGCTAGAGATCTGGAGCGGGGGGGGGGCCAAGAGACCCAGTACTTC.

This clonotype was seen repeatedly, ten times or more. The chain recombines TRBV6-2 or TRBV6-3 with TRBJ1-1; 7 nucleotides line up with TRBD1. CDR1 MNHEY and CDR2 SVGEGT come from the germline V gene. The length of the CDR3 is 17 residues. The V gene end was trimmed by 2 bases and the J gene end by 9 bases; junction bases not matched to a gene: 18. As DNA, the CDR3 is TGTGCCAGCAGTTACGGTTATGCGGGACAGCTTCAACCTCAAGCTTTCTTT. Protein product: CASSYGYAGQLQPQAFF.

This clonotype was counted between two and nine times. The junction departs from germline at one end; a sequencing error may be responsible. V and J are TRBV7-9 and TRBJ2-7, with D possibly being TRBD2 (6 bases). Germline lookup yields CDR1 SEHNR and CDR2 FQNEAQ (reference sequence). CDR3 length: 14 residues. The CDR3 DNA sequence: TGTGCCAGCAGCTTAGTAGCGGCCTCCTCCGAGCAGTACTTC. This gives the protein CASSLVAASSEQYF.

This clonotype was detected many times. This chain links TRBV11-2 with TRBJ2-2, with 11 bases lining up with TRBD2. V was pared by 7 bases and J by 4 bases, with 2 bases of the junction left unmatched. CDR3 length: 14 residues. Germline V gene lookup returns CDR1 SGHAT and CDR2 FQNNGV. The CDR3 protein is CASILAGGTGELFF. The DNA for the CDR3 is TGTGCCAGCATCCTAGCGGGGGGCACCGGGGAGCTGTTTTTT.

This clonotype has at least ten counts. This chain connects TRBV5-1 to TRBJ2-5; 7 positions match TRBD1. Germline loops: CDR1 SGHRS, CDR2 YFSETQ. The CDR3 runs 16 residues. Trimming took 3 bases from V and 7 from J; bases not matched to a gene: 15. The CDR3 region has the DNA TGCGCCAGCAGCTGGGGTCCGACAGGGACGAAAGGGACCCAGTACTTC. Translated, it gives CASSWGPTGTKGTQYF.

This clonotype was seen at least ten times. V is TRBV12-3 or TRBV12-4 and J is TRBJ2-2; no firm D call. This CDR3 has 14 amino acids. V was trimmed by 3 bases and J by 3 bases, leaving 8 bases between them. The CDR3 is CASSFQGYTGELFF. CDR3 bases: TGTGCCAGCAGTTTCCAAGGATACACCGGGGAGCTGTTTTTT.